Presented here are 14 T cell receptor beta chains from one specimen sequenced in a study of blood T cell repertoires in COVID-19. Here immunoSEQ multiplex PCR was the method, and the copy in TCRdb shows in-frame clones only, minus some. The sample carries about 62,000 clones, 70% to 90% recorded once. Sequenced sample: peripheral blood. These receptors originate from a man aged 70 or older with acute or convalescent COVID-19.

The chain couples TRBV10-1 to TRBJ1-5, with D perhaps TRBD1 (5 bases). The CDR3 has 13 amino acids. Germline-derived CDR1 and CDR2 are WNHNN and SYGVQD (reference sequence). V lost 6 bases and J lost 4, with 10 bases in between. The CDR3 protein is CASSRAGNQPQHF. Here the CDR3 DNA reads TGCGCCAGCAGCCGGGCAGGGAATCAGCCCCAGCATTTT.

The chain employs TRBV6-1 and TRBJ2-4, with D uncertain. The CDR3 runs to 16 residues. CDR1 and CDR2 (germline): MNHNS, SASEGT. V lost 3 bases and J 1 base, leaving 13 bases between the germline ends. CDR3 in amino acids: CASSDRLIGAKNIQYF. The CDR3 DNA is TGTGCCAGCAGTGACAGACTCATCGGGGCCAAAAACATTCAGTACTTC.

This rearrangement joins TRBV6-5 to TRBJ2-7; D is uncertain. V gave up 6 bases and J gave up 7 bases, with 10 bases separating them. The germline V gene encodes CDR1 MNHEY and CDR2 SVGAGI. The CDR3 loop spans 11 amino acids. The CDR3 nucleotides are TGTGCCAGCAGCCTTGGTCGGGAGCAGTACTTC. It yields the protein CASSLGREQYF.

This sequence joins TRBV12-3 or TRBV12-4 and TRBJ2-7; D gene unclear. There are 12 residues in the CDR3. V shed 2 bases and J shed 9 bases, with 11 bases lying between them. The CDR3 bases are TGTGCCAGCAGTTTAAACAGCCTGGGGCAGTACTTC. Translating it yields CASSLNSLGQYF.

The chain employs TRBV12-3 or TRBV12-4 and TRBJ2-2, with D uncertain. V lost 6 bases and J lost 6, with 11 bases in between. There are 13 residues in the CDR3. The CDR3 DNA is TGTGCCAGCAGGGTTGTGGGCCCCGGGGAGCTGTTTTTT. As protein: CASRVVGPGELFF.

The gene calls are TRBV5-4 and TRBJ2-2; TRBD2 agrees at 8 bases. This CDR3 comprises 15 residues. Germline loops: CDR1 SGHNT, CDR2 YYREEE (reference sequence). V was pared by 6 bases and J by 4 bases, with 8 bases of the junction left unmatched. CDR3 DNA sequence: TGTGCCAGCACCCCACGGGAGGGGACCACCGGGGAGCTGTTTTTT. Translation: CASTPREGTTGELFF.

This chain links TRBV19 with TRBJ2-1; TRBD1 agrees at 9 bases. This CDR3 has 19 amino acids. Germline CDR1 LNHDA, CDR2 SQIVND (reference sequence). J was trimmed by 5 bases and V by 7 bases; bases with no gene match: 21. CDR3 loop: CASMTGQGYSTYGDNEQFF. In DNA form, the CDR3 reads TGTGCCAGTATGACGGGACAGGGTTATTCCACCTACGGGGACAATGAGCAGTTCTTC.

This sequence joins TRBV10-3 and TRBJ2-7; D is possibly TRBD2 (6 bases). This CDR3 contains 17 residues. Trimming cost V 0 bases and J 4 bases, with 19 bases left between them. CDR1 is ENHRY and CDR2 is SYGVKD in the germline V gene. The CDR3 coding sequence is TGTGCCATCAGTGAGTCCGATCCTATAGCGGAGACGTACGAGCAGTACTTC. It specifies CAISESDPIAETYEQYF.

V usage is TRBV19 and J usage is TRBJ1-5, with 7 bases aligning to TRBD1. This CDR3 has 16 residues. V dropped 5 bases and J dropped 3; count of bases not matched to a gene: 10. Germline-derived CDR1 and CDR2 are LNHDA and SQIVND (reference sequence). The CDR3 sequence: CASSFLTGRDNQPQHF. The CDR3 DNA reads TGTGCCAGTAGTTTCTTGACAGGGCGCGACAATCAGCCCCAGCATTTT.

The chain uses TRBV2 and TRBJ2-7, with D perhaps TRBD2 (6 bases). CDR1 is SNHLY and CDR2 is FYNNEI in the germline V gene. Trimming stripped 1 base from V and 3 bases from J, with 22 bases between. This CDR3 has 18 residues. CDR3 sequence (DNA): TGTGCCAGCAGTGAAGTCCTCTTGGGACTCGGGCCCCGCTACGAGCAGTACTTC. The encoded protein is CASSEVLLGLGPRYEQYF.

The chain combines TRBV6-5 with TRBJ2-5; 7 nucleotides match TRBD1. V lost 8 bases, J lost 6 bases, and 6 bases stayed unmatched. The CDR3 is 12 residues long. The germline V gene has CDR1 MNHEY and CDR2 SVGAGI. CDR3 in amino acids: CASRTGDKTQYF. In DNA form, the CDR3 reads TGTGCCAGCCGGACAGGCGACAAGACCCAGTACTTC.

The chain has TRBV19 and TRBJ2-2; 7 bases fit TRBD1. Trimming removed 8 bases from V and 5 bases from J; junction bases left unmatched: 11. This CDR3 contains 15 residues. CDR1 LNHDA and CDR2 SQIVND come from the germline V gene (reference sequence). The CDR3 loop is CASGLRDSLTGELFF. CDR3 coding DNA: TGTGCCAGTGGGCTCCGGGACAGCCTTACCGGGGAGCTGTTTTTT.

The chain uses TRBV5-1 and TRBJ2-3; 7 bases match TRBD1. Per germline, CDR1 SGHRS and CDR2 YFSETQ. V was pared by 2 bases and J by 0 bases, with 3 bases of the junction left unmatched. There are 15 residues in the CDR3. CDR3 protein: CASSFPTGSTDTQYF. CDR3 in DNA: TGCGCCAGCAGCTTTCCGACAGGGAGCACAGATACGCAGTATTTT.

The V call is TRBV7-9, the J call TRBJ1-1, with 7 bases identical to TRBD1. CDR3 length: 15 residues. V shed 4 bases and J 0 bases; nucleotides not matched to a gene: 5. Germline V gene lookup returns CDR1 SEHNR and CDR2 FQNEAQ (reference sequence). The chain's CDR3 is CASSSQGGLNTEAFF. The CDR3 DNA follows: TGTGCCAGCAGCTCCCAGGGGGGTTTGAACACTGAAGCTTTCTTT.